The rows below give T cell receptor beta chains drawn from one sample of a study of memory CD4+ T cells and cytomegalovirus serostatus. Method: immunoSEQ multiplex PCR; TCRdb's copy keeps in-frame clones and lacks some. Of about 40,000 clones in the sample, about three quarters were seen once. The sample consisted of memory CD4+ T cells from blood. Receptors were obtained from an adult in good health and CMV-seronegative. Each CDR3 is given with its conserved first and last residue.

V gene: TRBV5-1; J gene: TRBJ2-7; CDR3 protein: CASKVRPGSYEQYF
V gene: TRBV5-1; J gene: TRBJ2-7; CDR3 protein: CASKTGTGAYEQYF
V gene: TRBV6-6; J gene: TRBJ2-5; CDR3 protein: CASSRGPQETQYF
V gene: TRBV5-1; J gene: TRBJ2-2; CDR3 protein: CASTTGTGFTGELFF
V gene: TRBV6-4; J gene: TRBJ2-1; CDR3 protein: CASRRGPTYNEQFF
V gene: TRBV21-1; J gene: TRBJ1-1; CDR3 protein: CPQSTSNTEAFF
V gene: TRBV7-9; J gene: TRBJ1-1; CDR3 protein: CASSFQSGTEAFF
V gene: TRBV19; J gene: TRBJ1-2; CDR3 protein: CASSMGHGKGYTF
V gene: TRBV5-8; J gene: TRBJ1-4; CDR3 protein: CASSLRTRRNEKLFF
V gene: TRBV7-9; J gene: TRBJ1-1; CDR3 protein: CASSLVRGASTEAFF
V gene: TRBV9; J gene: TRBJ1-2; CDR3 protein: CASSVRDSSSPVYGYTF
V gene: TRBV29-1; J gene: TRBJ2-5; CDR3 protein: CSAGDSQETQYF
V gene: TRBV7-7; J gene: TRBJ2-7; CDR3 protein: CASRRKRQVSYEQYF
V gene: TRBV5-1; J gene: TRBJ2-1; CDR3 protein: CARGDPYNEQFF
V gene: TRBV6-6; J gene: TRBJ1-1; CDR3 protein: CASSSSLAEAFF
V gene: TRBV6-6; J gene: TRBJ1-6; CDR3 protein: CASTFKGSPLHF
V gene: TRBV5-1; J gene: TRBJ1-4; CDR3 protein: CASSLGTATNEKLFF
V gene: TRBV30; J gene: TRBJ1-4; CDR3 protein: CALSGTINEKLFF
V gene: TRBV7-7; J gene: TRBJ2-5; CDR3 protein: CASSLTGSQETQYF
V gene: TRBV7-8; J gene: TRBJ1-1; CDR3 protein: CASSSLANTEAFF
V gene: TRBV7-8; J gene: TRBJ2-1; CDR3 protein: CASSLSTGGNEQFF
V gene: TRBV9; J gene: TRBJ1-1; CDR3 protein: CASSVGTGEAFF
V gene: TRBV5-5; J gene: TRBJ1-2; CDR3 protein: CASSAGWYGYTF
V gene: TRBV6-5; J gene: TRBJ1-1; CDR3 protein: CASSGQANTEAFF
V gene: TRBV5-8; J gene: TRBJ2-6; CDR3 protein: CASSLWRSGANVLTF
V gene: TRBV4-2; J gene: TRBJ2-3; CDR3 protein: CASSPLSPGPTGYTQYF
V gene: TRBV27; J gene: TRBJ1-6; CDR3 protein: CASSFNRGSGSPLHF
V gene: TRBV19; J gene: TRBJ1-5; CDR3 protein: CASEEQSYQPQHF
V gene: TRBV25-1; J gene: TRBJ1-2; CDR3 protein: CASSEYKGATYGYTF
V gene: TRBV29-1; J gene: TRBJ1-2; CDR3 protein: CSVEPGVGGYTF
V gene: TRBV10-1; J gene: TRBJ1-4; CDR3 protein: CASTDWDRQNEKLFF
V gene: TRBV25-1; J gene: TRBJ1-2; CDR3 protein: CASSEGKSGYTF
V gene: TRBV6-1; J gene: TRBJ1-6; CDR3 protein: CASGNTGTLHF
V gene: TRBV6-5; J gene: TRBJ2-1; CDR3 protein: CASSLTGTAYNEQFF
V gene: TRBV7-9; J gene: TRBJ2-7; CDR3 protein: CASSPHQAYEQYF
V gene: TRBV11-2; J gene: TRBJ1-2; CDR3 protein: CASGTFGYGYTF
V gene: TRBV30; J gene: TRBJ2-3; CDR3 protein: CASKGDRGTDTQYF
V gene: TRBV28; J gene: TRBJ2-1; CDR3 protein: CASTGTAHEQFF
V gene: TRBV19; J gene: TRBJ1-2; CDR3 protein: CASAQALGTAYGYTF
V gene: TRBV18; J gene: TRBJ1-2; CDR3 protein: CASSPGTDRVNYGYTF
V gene: TRBV9; J gene: TRBJ1-5; CDR3 protein: CASSETAYSNQPQHF
V gene: TRBV7-9; J gene: TRBJ2-2; CDR3 protein: CASSSGGPMSTGELFF
V gene: TRBV28; J gene: TRBJ2-7; CDR3 protein: CASSLYEYEQYF
V gene: TRBV19; J gene: TRBJ2-7; CDR3 protein: CASTRTEGAYEQYF
V gene: TRBV2; J gene: TRBJ1-2; CDR3 protein: CAPRGDSNYGYTF
V gene: TRBV9; J gene: TRBJ2-5; CDR3 protein: CASSVGPSARSETQYF
V gene: TRBV6-1; J gene: TRBJ2-2; CDR3 protein: CAAGGRLNTGELFF
V gene: TRBV15; J gene: TRBJ2-1; CDR3 protein: CATQAGGLNEQFF
V gene: TRBV9; J gene: TRBJ1-2; CDR3 protein: CASSVSPRTGKGYTF
V gene: TRBV5-6; J gene: TRBJ1-4; CDR3 protein: CASSFGHRGGGGEKLFF
V gene: TRBV20-1; J gene: TRBJ1-4; CDR3 protein: CSAHGNEKLFF
V gene: TRBV5-6; J gene: TRBJ2-7; CDR3 protein: CASSLAPGLGEQYF
V gene: TRBV10-1; J gene: TRBJ2-7; CDR3 protein: CARPCSYEQYF